This is a list of T cell receptor beta chains from one sample in a study of blood T cell repertoires in COVID-19. Profiled with immunoSEQ multiplex PCR; TCRdb holds only in-frame clones, not every one. The sample holds under 55,000 clones, 70% to 90% seen once. The specimen sequenced was peripheral blood. Receptors were obtained from a man aged 35 to 55 with active COVID-19. Both conserved end residues are trimmed from each CDR3. The order of the fields is V gene, J gene, CDR3 length, CDR3 protein.

v_call: TRBV12-3/TRBV12-4
j_call: TRBJ2-3
cdr3_length: 9
cdr3_aa: ASSSSDTQY

v_call: TRBV11-3
j_call: TRBJ2-7
cdr3_length: 13
cdr3_aa: ASSPGTSGVSEQY

v_call: TRBV6-6
j_call: TRBJ1-4
cdr3_length: 11
cdr3_aa: ASSHRDLQKLF

v_call: TRBV5-5
j_call: TRBJ1-3
cdr3_length: 11
cdr3_aa: ASATGSGNTIY

v_call: TRBV7-9
j_call: TRBJ2-2
cdr3_length: 14
cdr3_aa: ASSPPAGENTGELF

v_call: TRBV30
j_call: TRBJ2-7
cdr3_length: 10
cdr3_aa: AWNRDSYEQY

v_call: TRBV4-1
j_call: TRBJ1-6
cdr3_length: 14
cdr3_aa: ASSQDSAGIGSPLH

v_call: TRBV7-3
j_call: TRBJ2-3
cdr3_length: 17
cdr3_aa: ASSLGTSGRRGSTDTQY

v_call: TRBV2
j_call: TRBJ1-2
cdr3_length: 13
cdr3_aa: ASSGDRGVYDGYT

v_call: TRBV4-2
j_call: TRBJ2-1
cdr3_length: 17
cdr3_aa: ASSQRGTSGTGAYNEQF

v_call: TRBV29-1
j_call: TRBJ1-2
cdr3_length: 10
cdr3_aa: SVEARVGGYT

v_call: TRBV11-2
j_call: TRBJ2-6
cdr3_length: 16
cdr3_aa: ASSLSGGAFSGANVLT

v_call: TRBV28
j_call: TRBJ2-2
cdr3_length: 14
cdr3_aa: ASSPPLPTGSGELF

v_call: TRBV7-8
j_call: TRBJ1-1
cdr3_length: 13
cdr3_aa: ASSPEGVINTEAF

v_call: TRBV9
j_call: TRBJ1-1
cdr3_length: 16
cdr3_aa: ASSAAPAGGRVNTEAF

v_call: TRBV5-1
j_call: TRBJ2-7
cdr3_length: 12
cdr3_aa: ASSPGGGGLEQY

v_call: TRBV28
j_call: TRBJ1-6
cdr3_length: 14
cdr3_aa: ASSLEPRRLNSPLH

v_call: TRBV7-6
j_call: TRBJ2-7
cdr3_length: 14
cdr3_aa: ASSPYRGLTSYEQY

v_call: TRBV9
j_call: TRBJ1-1
cdr3_length: 10
cdr3_aa: ASSAGGPEAF

v_call: TRBV11-3
j_call: TRBJ2-5
cdr3_length: 12
cdr3_aa: ASSARGLQETQY

v_call: TRBV6-1
j_call: TRBJ2-1
cdr3_length: 14
cdr3_aa: ASSERALAGVNEQF

v_call: TRBV28
j_call: TRBJ2-4
cdr3_length: 16
cdr3_aa: ASSPSGQGAGAKNIQY

v_call: TRBV5-6
j_call: TRBJ1-2
cdr3_length: 15
cdr3_aa: ASSFRPRQGAEYGYT

v_call: TRBV5-5
j_call: TRBJ2-5
cdr3_length: 12
cdr3_aa: ASSRARAEETQY

v_call: TRBV5-4
j_call: TRBJ1-2
cdr3_length: 11
cdr3_aa: ASSFRQDYGYT

v_call: TRBV24-1
j_call: TRBJ1-2
cdr3_length: 12
cdr3_aa: ATSDPGAGYGYT

v_call: TRBV5-5
j_call: TRBJ1-4
cdr3_length: 12
cdr3_aa: ASSLGQGNEKLF

v_call: TRBV27
j_call: TRBJ2-7
cdr3_length: 11
cdr3_aa: ASSDNSRYEQY